This T cell receptor beta chain was sequenced in a study of blood T cell repertoires in COVID-19. Across the whole study: The United States, Italy and Spain were the sources of the acute and convalescent COVID-19 samples. In each case, the material was cDNA or gDNA derived from T cells, B-cell-depleted T cells, or PBMCs.

The table came from immunoSEQ multiplex PCR; TCRdb's copy has only in-frame clones and leaves some out. The data show 95,000 to 150,000 clones, 85% to 90% seen once. Trimming took 6 bases from V and 7 from J, leaving 15 bases between them. From germline, CDR1 is LNHNV and CDR2 YYDKDF (reference sequence). The CDR3 totals 14 residues. Followed over time, Seattle patients had been enrolled while infection was active. Sequencing was performed on peripheral blood. This rearrangement joins TRBV15 to TRBJ2-2, with a possible D match to TRBD2 (7 bases). This TCR was recovered from a woman aged 80 or over with COVID-19, enrolled during active disease. DNA of the CDR3: TGTGCCACCAGGGTCGGGGGGCCGGTCGGGGAGCTGTTTTTT. It is translated as CATRVGGPVGELFF.